Listed below are T cell receptor beta chains from one sample, sequenced in a study of T cells in Graves' hyperthyroidism and ophthalmopathy. TCRdb used MiXCR to reprocess the multiplex PCR reads, holding one entry per CDR3 protein. This sample has approximately 430,000 distinct CDR3 sequences; 15% to 17% occur once, and the top ten carry around 7%. Material for sequencing was blood. The receptor set was obtained from a woman aged 18-35 years with Graves' hyperthyroidism. Both conserved end residues are part of each CDR3. A D gene is named only where the DNA matches it firmly. Rows give clone size only sometimes, using once, few, many, or a class for an expanded clone.

>many|TRBD1|19|TRBV6-4|TRBJ2-7
CASSRPTTSGQGDSYEQYF
TGTGCCAGCAGTCGTCCGACGACATCGGGACAGGGAGACTCCTACGAGCAGTACTTC
>NA|TRBD1|16|TRBV19|TRBJ1-2
CASSIKGAQRYYGYTF
TGTGCCAGTAGTATAAAGGGGGCCCAACGTTACTATGGCTACACCTTC
>NA|TRBD2|18|TRBV5-1|TRBJ2-5
CASSPGTSGSYSGETQYF
TGCGCCAGCAGCCCCGGGACTAGCGGGTCCTACTCGGGGGAGACCCAGTACTTC
>many|NA|14|TRBV5-1|TRBJ2-5
CASSPGPGGETQYF
TGCGCCAGCAGCCCGGGGCCAGGGGGGGAGACCCAGTACTTC
>many|NA|15|TRBV6-2/TRBV6-3|TRBJ2-7
CASSYSDGRGDEQYF
TGTGCCAGCAGTTACTCGGACGGGAGAGGGGACGAGCAGTACTTC
>few|TRBD1|19|TRBV4-1|TRBJ1-1
CASSRKSGTGGFLNTEAFF
TGCGCCAGCAGCCGAAAAAGCGGGACAGGGGGATTCCTGAACACTGAAGCTTTCTTT
>many|NA|15|TRBV24-1|TRBJ1-1
CATGDRDRSYTEAFF
TGTGCCACCGGCGACCGGGATAGAAGCTACACTGAAGCTTTCTTT
>NA|NA|14|TRBV2|TRBJ2-7
CASRLGRASYEQYF
TGTGCCAGCAGGCTCGGCAGGGCTTCCTACGAGCAGTACTTC
>many|NA|14|TRBV19|TRBJ1-6
CASGDEGNNSPLHF
TGTGCCAGTGGGGACGAGGGGAATAATTCACCCCTCCACTTT
>NA|NA|14|TRBV6-2/TRBV6-3|TRBJ2-5
CASRKSIRWETQYF
TGTGCCAGCAGAAAGTCTATTCGGTGGGAGACCCAGTACTTC
>many|TRBD1|19|TRBV5-1|TRBJ1-2
CASSGTSPGQGLTNYGYTF
TGCGCCAGCAGCGGAACCTCCCCGGGACAGGGCCTTACTAACTATGGCTACACCTTC
>few|NA|16|TRBV20-1|TRBJ2-7
CSATPFGRFTSYEQYF
TGCAGTGCTACCCCCTTCGGACGGTTCACCTCCTACGAGCAGTACTTC
>many|TRBD2|15|TRBV20-1|TRBJ2-3
CSARLAGGRADTQYF
TGCAGTGCCAGACTAGCGGGGGGAAGGGCGGATACGCAGTATTTT
>NA|NA|12|TRBV19|TRBJ2-5
CASSIGGETQYF
TGTGCCAGTAGTATCGGAGGGGAGACCCAGTACTTC
>many|TRBD2|15|TRBV7-2|TRBJ2-7
CASGLGGYGSYEQYF
TGTGCCAGCGGCCTCGGGGGGTACGGCTCCTACGAGCAGTACTTC
>many|NA|12|TRBV18|TRBJ1-2
CASSRGSYGYTF
TGTGCCAGCTCCCGAGGATCCTATGGCTACACCTTC
>many|TRBD2|18|TRBV18|TRBJ2-1
CASSPPTLTSGSHNEQFF
TGTGCCAGCTCACCCCCTACGTTGACTAGCGGGAGTCACAATGAGCAGTTCTTC
>many|NA|15|TRBV7-2|TRBJ2-5
CASSGYRVRQETQYF
TGTGCCAGCAGTGGTTATAGAGTCCGCCAAGAGACCCAGTACTTC
>NA|NA|16|TRBV18|TRBJ1-1
CASSPLTSALNTEAFF
TGTGCCAGCTCACCACTTACCAGCGCACTGAACACTGAAGCTTTCTTT
>many|NA|19|TRBV5-1|TRBJ2-3
CASSDGRLFSSASTDTQYF
TGCGCCAGCAGCGACGGGCGACTCTTCTCGTCCGCTAGCACAGATACGCAGTATTTT
>many|TRBD1|17|TRBV7-3|TRBJ1-2
CASSLTSAGLTGDGYTF
TGTGCCAGCAGCTTAACGTCAGCCGGTCTAACAGGGGATGGCTACACCTTC
>many|TRBD2|14|TRBV7-2|TRBJ2-7
CASSLALAGYEQYF
TGTGCCAGCAGCTTAGCACTAGCGGGGTACGAGCAGTACTTC
>many|NA|13|TRBV30|TRBJ1-5
CAWSVRSNQPQHF
TGTGCCTGGAGTGTGCGGAGCAATCAGCCCCAGCATTTT